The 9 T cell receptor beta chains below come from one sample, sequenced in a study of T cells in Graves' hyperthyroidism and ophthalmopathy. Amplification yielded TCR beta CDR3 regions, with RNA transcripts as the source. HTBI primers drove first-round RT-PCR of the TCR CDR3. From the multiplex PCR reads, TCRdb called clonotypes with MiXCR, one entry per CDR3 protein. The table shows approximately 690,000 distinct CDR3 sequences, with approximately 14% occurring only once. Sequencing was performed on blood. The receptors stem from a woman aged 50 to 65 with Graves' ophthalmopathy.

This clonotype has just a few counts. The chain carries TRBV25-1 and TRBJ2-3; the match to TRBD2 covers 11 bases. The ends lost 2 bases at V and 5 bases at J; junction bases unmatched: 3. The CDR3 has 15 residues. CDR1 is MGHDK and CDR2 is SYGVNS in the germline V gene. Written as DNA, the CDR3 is TGTGCCAGCAGTGAAGGACTAGCGGGCATAGATACGCAGTATTTT. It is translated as CASSEGLAGIDTQYF.

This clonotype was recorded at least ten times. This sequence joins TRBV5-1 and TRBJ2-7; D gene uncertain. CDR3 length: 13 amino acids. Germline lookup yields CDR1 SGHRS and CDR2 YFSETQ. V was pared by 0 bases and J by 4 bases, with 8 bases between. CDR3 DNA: TGCGCCAGCAGCTTGGGATGGGCTTACGAGCAGTACTTC. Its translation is CASSLGWAYEQYF.

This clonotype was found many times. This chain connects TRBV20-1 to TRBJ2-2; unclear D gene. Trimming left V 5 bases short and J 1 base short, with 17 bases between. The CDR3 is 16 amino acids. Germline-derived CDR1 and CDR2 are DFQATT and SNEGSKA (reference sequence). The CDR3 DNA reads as TGCAGTGCTCGCTCCTATGGCAGGCTGAACACCGGGGAGCTGTTTTTT. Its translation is CSARSYGRLNTGELFF.

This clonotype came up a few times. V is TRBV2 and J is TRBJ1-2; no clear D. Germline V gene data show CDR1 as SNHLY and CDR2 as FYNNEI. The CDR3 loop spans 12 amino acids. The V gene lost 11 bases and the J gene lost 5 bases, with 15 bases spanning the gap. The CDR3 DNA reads TGTGCCTGCGGCTTAGACCGATATGGCTACACCTTC. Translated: CACGLDRYGYTF.

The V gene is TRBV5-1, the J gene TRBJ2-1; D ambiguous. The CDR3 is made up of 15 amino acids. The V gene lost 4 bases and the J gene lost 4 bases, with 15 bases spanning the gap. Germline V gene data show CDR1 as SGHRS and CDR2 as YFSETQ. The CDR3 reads CASSVEFEVYNEQFF. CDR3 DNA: TGCGCCAGCAGCGTGGAGTTTGAGGTTTACAATGAGCAGTTCTTC.

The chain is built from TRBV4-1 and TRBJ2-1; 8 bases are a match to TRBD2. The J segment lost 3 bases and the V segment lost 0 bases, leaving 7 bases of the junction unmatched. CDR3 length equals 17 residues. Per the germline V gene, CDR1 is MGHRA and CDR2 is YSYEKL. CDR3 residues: CASSQEALAAVYNEQFF. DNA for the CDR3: TGCGCCAGCAGCCAAGAGGCACTAGCGGCCGTCTACAATGAGCAGTTCTTC.

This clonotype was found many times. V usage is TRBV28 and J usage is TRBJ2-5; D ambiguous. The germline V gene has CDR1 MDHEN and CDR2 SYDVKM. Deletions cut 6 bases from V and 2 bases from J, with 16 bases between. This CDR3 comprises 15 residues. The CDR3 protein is CASSIRLSRQETQYF. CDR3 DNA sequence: TGTGCCAGCAGCATACGACTTAGCCGGCAAGAGACCCAGTACTTC.

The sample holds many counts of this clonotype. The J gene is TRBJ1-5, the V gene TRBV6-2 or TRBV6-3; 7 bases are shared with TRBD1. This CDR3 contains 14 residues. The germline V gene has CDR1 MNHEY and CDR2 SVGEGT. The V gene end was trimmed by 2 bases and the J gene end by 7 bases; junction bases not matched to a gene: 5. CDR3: CASSYDTGVQPQHF. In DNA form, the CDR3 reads TGTGCCAGCAGTTACGACACAGGGGTACAGCCCCAGCATTTT.

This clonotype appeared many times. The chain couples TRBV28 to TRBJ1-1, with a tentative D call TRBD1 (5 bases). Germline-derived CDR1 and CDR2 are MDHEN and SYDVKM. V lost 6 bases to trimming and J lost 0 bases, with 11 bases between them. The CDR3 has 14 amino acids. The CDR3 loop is CASRYRRMNTEAFF. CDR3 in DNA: TGTGCCAGCAGGTACAGGAGAATGAACACTGAAGCTTTCTTT.